This TCR beta chain stems from a study of blood T cell repertoires in COVID-19. Data came from immunoSEQ multiplex PCR; TCRdb stores just in-frame clones and leaves some out. Altogether more than 85,000 clones are present, 70% to 85% being singletons, with the ten largest covering roughly 24%. The CDR3 runs 13 residues. V was clipped by 7 bases and J by 4 bases, with 11 bases between them. Per the germline V gene, CDR1 is SGHDN and CDR2 is FVKESK. The V gene is TRBV14, the J gene TRBJ2-1, with a tentative D call TRBD2 (6 bases). The sequence was obtained from a human donor in a cohort sampled during active COVID-19. The sequencing sample was made of peripheral blood. The DNA of the CDR3 is TGTGCCAGCACGGAGGGCGGGTACAATGAGCAGTTCTTC. Translating gives CASTEGGYNEQFF.